A selection of T cell receptor beta chains follows, all from one sample in a study of regulatory T cells. TCRdb's copy holds only in-frame clones and misses some; the assay was immunoSEQ multiplex PCR. Of about 30,000 clones listed, 92% are singletons. What was sequenced was conventional CD4+ T cells sorted from blood. The receptors were gathered from a person aged 18 to 30 with CD3G deficiency. Each CDR3 is given with its conserved first and last residue. A D gene is named only where the DNA matches it firmly. Only part of the rows carry a size: once, few, many, or a class if the clone is expanded.

TRBJ2-3	.	.	TRBV10-2	CASSEDHLTDTQYF	TGCGCCAGCAGTGAGGACCACCTCACAGATACGCAGTATTTT
TRBJ1-5	.	.	TRBV4-2	CASSLRHLYSNQPQHF	TGTGCCAGCAGCCTCCGACACTTATATAGCAATCAGCCCCAGCATTTT
TRBJ2-4	once	TRBD1	TRBV5-1	CASSLGGTGDIQYF	TGCGCCAGCAGCCTGGGAGGGACAGGGGACATTCAGTACTTC
TRBJ1-1	.	TRBD1	TRBV11-2	CASSLGPGGVSTEAFF	TGTGCCAGCAGCTTAGGGCCAGGGGGCGTGAGCACTGAAGCTTTCTTT
TRBJ1-2	.	.	TRBV5-1	CASSQTVNYGYTF	TGCGCCAGCAGCCAGACAGTCAACTATGGCTACACCTTC
TRBJ2-7	.	TRBD1	TRBV13	CASSLGQGHSYEQYF	TGTGCCAGCAGCCTCGGACAGGGGCACTCCTACGAGCAGTACTTC
TRBJ1-5	.	TRBD1	TRBV2	CASSGQGGGPQHF	TGTGCCAGCAGTGGACAGGGGGGAGGGCCCCAGCATTTT
TRBJ2-7	.	TRBD1	TRBV28	CASSQGDRYEQYF	TGTGCCAGTTCCCAGGGGGACCGTTACGAGCAGTACTTC
TRBJ2-3	.	.	TRBV7-8	CASTTFPQITTSTDTQYF	TGTGCCAGCACCACTTTCCCCCAGATCACAACTAGCACAGATACGCAGTATTTT
TRBJ2-2	once	.	TRBV5-4	CASSRTTNTGELFF	TGTGCCAGCAGCCGAACTACGAACACCGGGGAGCTGTTTTTT
TRBJ2-7	.	.	TRBV28	CASGEQEHYEQYF	TGTGCCAGCGGGGAACAGGAACACTACGAGCAGTACTTC
TRBJ2-7	.	.	TRBV9	CASSAEVGPLYEQYF	TGTGCCAGCAGCGCGGAGGTCGGACCCCTATACGAGCAGTACTTC
TRBJ2-3	.	.	TRBV5-1	CASSLERTDTQYF	TGCGCCAGCAGCTTGGAACGCACAGATACGCAGTATTTT
TRBJ1-5	.	.	TRBV5-1	CASSLGQDNQPQHF	TGCGCCAGCAGCTTGGGACAGGACAATCAGCCCCAGCATTTT
TRBJ2-7	.	.	TRBV9	CASSVSGGLNYEQYF	TGTGCCAGCAGCGTTAGTGGGGGGTTAAATTACGAGCAGTACTTC
TRBJ1-2	.	.	TRBV10-1	CASMRENYGYTF	TGCGCCAGCATGAGAGAGAACTATGGCTACACCTTC
TRBJ2-5	.	.	TRBV30	CAWSVTTIGRETQYF	TGTGCCTGGAGTGTGACGACCATAGGTAGAGAGACCCAGTACTTC
TRBJ1-1	.	.	TRBV5-4	CASSFSAAREPEAFF	TGTGCCAGCAGCTTTTCGGCGGCGAGGGAGCCTGAAGCTTTCTTT
TRBJ2-1	.	.	TRBV28	CASSTPGLGATGEQFF	TGTGCCAGCAGTACCCCGGGCCTAGGGGCTACAGGGGAGCAGTTCTTC
TRBJ2-1	.	TRBD2	TRBV5-1	CASSLGLAGGFYNEQFF	TGCGCCAGCAGCTTGGGACTAGCGGGGGGCTTTTACAATGAGCAGTTCTTC
TRBJ2-2	.	.	TRBV4-1	CASSRETVANTGELFF	TGCGCCAGCAGCCGAGAGACGGTTGCGAACACCGGGGAGCTGTTTTTT
TRBJ2-7	.	.	TRBV28	CASSGDAPEQYF	TGTGCCAGCAGTGGGGACGCTCCGGAGCAGTACTTC
TRBJ2-3	.	TRBD2	TRBV5-1	CASRRQGGISDTQYF	TGCGCCAGCCGGCGGCAGGGAGGGATCTCGGATACGCAGTATTTT
TRBJ1-1	.	.	TRBV30	CAWSPGVITEAFF	TGTGCCTGGAGTCCGGGGGTTATCACTGAAGCTTTCTTT
TRBJ2-2	.	.	TRBV11-3	CASSFSGALNTGELFF	TGTGCCAGCAGCTTCTCCGGGGCCTTGAACACCGGGGAGCTGTTTTTT
TRBJ2-7	.	TRBD2	TRBV28	CASSASGTSIHEQYF	TGTGCCAGCAGCGCTTCCGGGACTAGTATACACGAGCAGTACTTC
TRBJ2-7	.	.	TRBV14	CASSQGPKNPYEQYF	TGTGCCAGCAGCCAAGGCCCCAAAAACCCCTACGAGCAATACTTC
TRBJ2-1	.	.	TRBV11-2	CASSRSHYNEQFF	TGTGCCAGCAGCAGATCCCATTACAATGAGCAGTTCTTC
TRBJ1-2	.	TRBD1	TRBV6-1	CASSEGGLGGAYGYTF	TGTGCCAGCAGTGAAGGGGGATTAGGGGGCGCCTATGGCTACACCTTC
TRBJ2-7	.	.	TRBV30	CAWSVRTRLSYEQYF	TGTGCCTGGAGTGTACGGACGCGCCTCTCCTACGAGCAGTACTTC
TRBJ1-1	.	.	TRBV5-8	CASKKGSTEAFF	TGTGCCAGCAAAAAAGGGAGCACTGAAGCTTTCTTT
TRBJ2-7	.	TRBD2	TRBV6-1	CASSPSGRSSYEQYF	TGTGCCAGCAGTCCTAGCGGGAGGAGCTCCTACGAGCAGTACTTC
TRBJ2-1	.	TRBD2	TRBV6-1	CASSDLAGLYNEQFF	TGTGCCAGCAGTGACCTAGCGGGTCTCTACAATGAGCAGTTCTTC
TRBJ1-2	.	.	TRBV6-5	CASTQLGDGNYGYTF	TGTGCCAGCACCCAGTTGGGGGACGGTAACTATGGCTACACCTTC
TRBJ1-1	once	TRBD1	TRBV11-1	CASSSPGQQYTEAFF	TGTGCCAGCAGCTCCCCGGGACAGCAATACACTGAAGCTTTCTTT
TRBJ2-3	.	TRBD2	TRBV5-1	CASSPRLAGGADTQYF	TGCGCCAGCAGCCCCCGACTAGCGGGGGGCGCGGATACGCAGTATTTT
TRBJ1-6	.	.	TRBV30	CAWSVMPDSPLHF	TGTGCCTGGAGTGTCATGCCGGATTCACCCCTCCACTTT
TRBJ2-3	.	.	TRBV2	CASRGDTTLSLYF	TGTGCCAGCAGGGGGGACACGACTCTTTCACTGTATTTT
TRBJ1-2	.	.	TRBV6-1	CASSETWGEDGYTF	TGTGCCAGCAGTGAAACGTGGGGAGAGGATGGCTACACCTTC
TRBJ2-5	.	TRBD1	TRBV5-1	CASSLRLGTGETQYF	TGCGCCAGCAGCTTGCGTCTGGGGACAGGAGAGACCCAGTACTTC
TRBJ2-2	.	.	TRBV2	CASVRSGTTGELFF	TGTGCCAGCGTTAGGTCAGGGACCACCGGGGAGCTGTTTTTT
TRBJ2-1	.	TRBD2	TRBV19	CASSMSGRNPYNEQFF	TGTGCCAGTAGTATGAGCGGGAGGAATCCCTACAATGAGCAGTTCTTC
TRBJ2-2	.	.	TRBV5-1	CASSPVVNTGELFF	TGCGCCAGCAGCCCGGTGGTGAACACCGGGGAGCTGTTTTTT
TRBJ2-2	.	.	TRBV7-9	CASSIQGSGELFF	TGTGCCAGCAGCATCCAGGGGTCGGGGGAGCTGTTTTTT
TRBJ2-5	.	TRBD1	TRBV5-1	CASSLQGAQETQYF	TGCGCCAGCAGCCTTCAGGGGGCCCAAGAGACCCAGTACTTC
TRBJ1-5	once	TRBD1	TRBV28	CASSSGQVMQPQHF	TGTGCCAGCAGTTCCGGACAGGTCATGCAGCCCCAGCATTTT
TRBJ1-2	.	.	TRBV19	CASSIPLTTDGYTF	TGTGCCAGTAGTATACCCCTCACGACAGACGGCTACACCTTC
TRBJ2-7	.	.	TRBV25-1	CASSVSGYPYEQYF	TGTGCCAGCAGTGTATCCGGATACCCCTACGAGCAGTACTTC
TRBJ2-6	.	.	TRBV5-1	CASSLPQSSGANVLTF	TGCGCCAGCAGCTTACCACAGAGCTCTGGGGCCAACGTCCTGACTTTC
TRBJ1-2	once	.	TRBV19	CASSINGGIYGYTF	TGTGCCAGTAGTATTAACGGAGGGATCTATGGCTACACCTTC
TRBJ2-7	.	TRBD2	TRBV28	CASSPLAGKGYEQYF	TGTGCCAGCAGTCCCTTAGCGGGAAAGGGGTACGAGCAGTACTTC